This entry describes one T cell receptor beta chain. This sample was taken from a study of blood T cell repertoires in COVID-19. The CDR3 consists of 14 residues. From germline, CDR1 is GTSNPN and CDR2 SVGIG (reference sequence). Losses at the gene ends were 4 bases for V and 7 bases for J; bases not matched to a gene: 10. In the source study's methods: Amplification from reference gene primers served as the basis for estimated nucleated cell counts. Clones were sequenced by immunoSEQ multiplex PCR, and TCRdb holds only the in-frame ones, with some missing. The D gene and trimming were derived from the DNA, and the V and J assignments and clone size from that table. The sample yields just under 250,000 clones, 75% to 90% seen once.

The clonotype was recovered from a woman under 40 who had recovered from COVID-19. This rearrangement joins TRBV30 to TRBJ1-3, with TRBD1 matching over 7 bases. The sequenced sample consisted of PBMCs or T cells enriched from blood (not recorded which). The CDR3 region is CAWKGTALWNTIYF. CDR3 DNA: TGTGCCTGGAAGGGGACAGCGTTATGGAACACCATATATTTT.